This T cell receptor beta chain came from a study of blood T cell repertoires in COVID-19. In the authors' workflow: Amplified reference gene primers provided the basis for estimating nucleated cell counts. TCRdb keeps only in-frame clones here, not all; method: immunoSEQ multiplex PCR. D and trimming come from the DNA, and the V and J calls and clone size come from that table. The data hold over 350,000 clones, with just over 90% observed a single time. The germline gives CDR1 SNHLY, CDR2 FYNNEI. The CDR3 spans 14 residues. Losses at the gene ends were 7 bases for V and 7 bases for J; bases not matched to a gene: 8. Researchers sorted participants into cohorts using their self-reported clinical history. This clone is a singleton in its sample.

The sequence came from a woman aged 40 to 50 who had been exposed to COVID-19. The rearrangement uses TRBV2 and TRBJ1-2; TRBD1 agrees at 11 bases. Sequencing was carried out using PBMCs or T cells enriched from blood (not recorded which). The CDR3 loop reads CASTPGQGAGGYTF. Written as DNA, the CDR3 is TGTGCCAGCACCCCCGGACAGGGGGCTGGTGGCTACACCTTC.